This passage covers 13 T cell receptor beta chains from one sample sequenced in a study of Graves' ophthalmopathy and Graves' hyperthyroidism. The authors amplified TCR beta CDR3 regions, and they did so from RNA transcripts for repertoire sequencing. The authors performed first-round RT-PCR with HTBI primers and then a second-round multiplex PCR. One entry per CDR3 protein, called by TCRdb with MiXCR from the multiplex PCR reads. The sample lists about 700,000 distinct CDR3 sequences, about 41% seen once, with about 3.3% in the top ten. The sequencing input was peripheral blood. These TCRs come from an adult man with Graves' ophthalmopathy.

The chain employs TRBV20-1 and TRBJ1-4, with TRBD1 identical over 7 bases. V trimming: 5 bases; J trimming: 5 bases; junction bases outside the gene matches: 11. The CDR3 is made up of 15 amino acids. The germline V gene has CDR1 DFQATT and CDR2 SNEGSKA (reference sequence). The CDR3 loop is CSALNTGTANEKLFF. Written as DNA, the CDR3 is TGCAGTGCTCTTAACACCGGGACAGCAAATGAAAAACTGTTTTTT.

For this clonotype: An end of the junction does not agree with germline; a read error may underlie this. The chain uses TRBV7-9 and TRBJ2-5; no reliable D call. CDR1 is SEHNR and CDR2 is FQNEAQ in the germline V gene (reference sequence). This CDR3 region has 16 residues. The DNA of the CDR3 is TGTACCAGCAGCTTATCCCACACGACACTGCAAGAGATCCAGTACTTC. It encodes CTSSLSHTTLQEIQYF.

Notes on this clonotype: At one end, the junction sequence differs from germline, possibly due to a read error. DNA for the CDR3: TGTGCCAGCAGCCTTCGAGGGCGACCGTTCTCCCACGAGCAGTACTTC. Its translation: CASSLRGRPFSHEQYF. The chain is built from TRBV7-8 and TRBJ2-7; possibly TRBD2 for D (5 bases). This CDR3 comprises 16 residues. CDR1 and CDR2 (germline): SGHVS, FQNEAQ.

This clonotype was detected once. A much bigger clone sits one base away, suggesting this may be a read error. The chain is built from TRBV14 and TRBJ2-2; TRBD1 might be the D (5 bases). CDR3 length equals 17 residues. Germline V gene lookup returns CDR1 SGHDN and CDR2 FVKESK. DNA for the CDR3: TGTGCCAGAAGCCAAGACGACAGCCTCCTTCACGCCGGGGAGCTGTTTTTT. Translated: CARSQDDSLLHAGELFF.

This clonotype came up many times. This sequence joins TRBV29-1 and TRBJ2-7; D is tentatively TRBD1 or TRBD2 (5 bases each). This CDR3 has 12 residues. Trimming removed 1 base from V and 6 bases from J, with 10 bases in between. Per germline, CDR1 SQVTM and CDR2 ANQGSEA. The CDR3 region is CSVEGVGTEQYF. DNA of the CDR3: TGCAGCGTTGAAGGGGTAGGGACCGAGCAGTACTTC.

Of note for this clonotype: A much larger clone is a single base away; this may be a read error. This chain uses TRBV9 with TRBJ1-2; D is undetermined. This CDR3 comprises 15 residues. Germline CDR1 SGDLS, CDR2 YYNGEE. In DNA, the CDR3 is TGTGCCGGCAGCCTGGACGGAACCCTTTTCTATGGCTACACCTTC. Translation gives CAGSLDGTLFYGYTF.

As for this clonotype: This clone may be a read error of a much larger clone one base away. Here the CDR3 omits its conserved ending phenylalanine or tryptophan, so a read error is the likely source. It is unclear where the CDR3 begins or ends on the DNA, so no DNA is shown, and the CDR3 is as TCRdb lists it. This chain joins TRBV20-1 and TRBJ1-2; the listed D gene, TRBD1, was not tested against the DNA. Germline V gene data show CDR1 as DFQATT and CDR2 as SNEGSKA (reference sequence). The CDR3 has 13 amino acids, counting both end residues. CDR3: CSARRDTAYGYTC.

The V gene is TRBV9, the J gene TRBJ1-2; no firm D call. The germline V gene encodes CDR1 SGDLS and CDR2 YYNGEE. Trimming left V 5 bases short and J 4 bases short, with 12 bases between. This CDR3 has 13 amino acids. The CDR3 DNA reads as TGTGCCAGCAGTGGACGAGGCATCTATGGCTACACCTTC. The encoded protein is CASSGRGIYGYTF.

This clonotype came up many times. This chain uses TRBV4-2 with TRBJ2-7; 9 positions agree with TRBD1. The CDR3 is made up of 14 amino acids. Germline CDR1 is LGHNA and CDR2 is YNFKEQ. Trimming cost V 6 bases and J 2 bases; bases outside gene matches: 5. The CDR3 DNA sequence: TGTGCCAGCAGTCAGGACAGGGGAGCCTACGAGCAGTACTTC. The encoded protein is CASSQDRGAYEQYF.

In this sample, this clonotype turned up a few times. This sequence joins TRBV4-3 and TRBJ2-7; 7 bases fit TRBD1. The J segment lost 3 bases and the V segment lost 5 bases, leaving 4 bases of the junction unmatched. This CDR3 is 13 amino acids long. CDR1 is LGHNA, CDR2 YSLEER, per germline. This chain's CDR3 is CASSTGQHYEQYF. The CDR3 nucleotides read TGCGCCAGCAGCACGGGACAGCACTACGAGCAGTACTTC.

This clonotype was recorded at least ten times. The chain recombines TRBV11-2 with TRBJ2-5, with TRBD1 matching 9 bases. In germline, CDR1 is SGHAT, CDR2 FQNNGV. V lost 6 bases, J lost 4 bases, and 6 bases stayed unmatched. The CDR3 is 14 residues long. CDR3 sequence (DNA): TGTGCCAGCAGTCGAGACAGGGGGGGAGAGACCCAGTACTTC. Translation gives CASSRDRGGETQYF.

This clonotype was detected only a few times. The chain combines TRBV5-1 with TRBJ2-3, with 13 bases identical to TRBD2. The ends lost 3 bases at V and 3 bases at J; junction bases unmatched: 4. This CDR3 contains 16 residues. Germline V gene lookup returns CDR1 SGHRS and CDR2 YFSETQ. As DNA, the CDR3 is TGCGCCAGCAGCTCGGGGACTAGCGGGACGACAGATACGCAGTATTTT. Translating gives CASSSGTSGTTDTQYF.

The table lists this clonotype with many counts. DNA for the CDR3: TGTGCCAGCAAGATTTCGGATTTGAACACTGAAGCTTTCTTT. This sequence encodes CASKISDLNTEAFF. The chain carries TRBV2 and TRBJ1-1; no clear D. From germline, CDR1 is SNHLY and CDR2 FYNNEI. Trimming stripped 7 bases from V and 0 bases from J, with 12 bases between. The CDR3 is made up of 14 amino acids.